A selection of T cell receptor beta chains follows, all from one sample in a study of blood T cell repertoires in COVID-19. Method: immunoSEQ multiplex PCR; TCRdb's copy keeps in-frame clones and lacks some. This table holds 150,000 to 200,000 clones, roughly nine tenths found once. Sequencing was done on a sample of PBMCs or T cells enriched from blood (not recorded which). The receptors here all came from a middle-aged woman with acute COVID-19. Each CDR3 is given with its conserved first and last residue. The order of the fields is CDR3 DNA, CDR3 protein, D gene, V gene, clone size, J gene. A D gene is named only where the DNA matches it firmly. Clone size is not always given. Where it is, it says once, few, many or a class for expanded clones.

TGTGCCAGCAGCTTGTATCGGGTTCGCCAGCCCCAGCATTTT	CASSLYRVRQPQHF	NA	TRBV5-6	NA	TRBJ1-5
TGTGCCAGCAGCGCCGGACAGGTTCCCTACAATGAGCAGTTCTTC	CASSAGQVPYNEQFF	TRBD1	TRBV13	NA	TRBJ2-1
TGTGCCTGGAGTCTGTCTACAGGGGGTGGCTACACCTTC	CAWSLSTGGGYTF	TRBD1	TRBV30	NA	TRBJ1-2
TGTGCCAGCACTACCCGACAGGGGGCGAGTACTGAAGCTTTCTTT	CASTTRQGASTEAFF	TRBD1	TRBV18	NA	TRBJ1-1
TGTGCCAGCAGTTTAGTGTCCCCAGTAAATGAAGCTTTCTTT	CASSLVSPVNEAFF	NA	TRBV27	NA	TRBJ1-1
TGTGCCAGCAGGAGACAGGCTAACTTCTATGGCTACACCTTC	CASRRQANFYGYTF	NA	TRBV2	NA	TRBJ1-2
TGTGCCAGCAGCTTACTGGGGGCCGGCTACGAGCAGTACTTC	CASSLLGAGYEQYF	NA	TRBV7-6	NA	TRBJ2-7
TGTGCCACCAGCAGAGATCGGGGTCTCGGCGGGGAGCTGTTTTTT	CATSRDRGLGGELFF	NA	TRBV15	NA	TRBJ2-2
TGTGCCAGCAGTGAGGCTAGCGGGACGGATACGCAGTATTTT	CASSEASGTDTQYF	TRBD2	TRBV2	NA	TRBJ2-3
TGTGCCAGCAGCTTAGGGGGTAGCAGGGGCTCCTACGAGCAGTACTTC	CASSLGGSRGSYEQYF	NA	TRBV7-2	NA	TRBJ2-7
TGTGCCAGCAGCGAATACAGATACACTGAAGCTTTCTTT	CASSEYRYTEAFF	NA	TRBV7-2	NA	TRBJ1-1
TGTGCCAGCAGCCAAGGGAGGGTCTCCCCCTATAATTCACCCCTCCACTTT	CASSQGRVSPYNSPLHF	NA	TRBV14	NA	TRBJ1-6
TGTGCCAGTAGTATAGGCCAAGGACAGTCTGGAAACACCATATATTTT	CASSIGQGQSGNTIYF	NA	TRBV19	NA	TRBJ1-3
TGTGCCAGCAGCCAAGCGGCTAGAATGGCAGATACGCAGTATTTT	CASSQAARMADTQYF	NA	TRBV4-2	once	TRBJ2-3
TGTGCCAGCAGTTTGCCCGTGACAGGGTCCAGCTCCTACGAGCAGTACTTC	CASSLPVTGSSSYEQYF	TRBD1	TRBV28	NA	TRBJ2-7
TGCGCCAGCAGCCAAGGGTTCGGGAGGACGACTAATGAAAAACTGTTTTTT	CASSQGFGRTTNEKLFF	NA	TRBV4-3	NA	TRBJ1-4
TGTGCCATCAGGTCCGGGACAGACCGGGGGTTAGATACGCAGTATTTT	CAIRSGTDRGLDTQYF	NA	TRBV10-3	NA	TRBJ2-3
TGTGCCAGCAGCTTACAGGGGATCCTCCAAGAGACCCAGTACTTC	CASSLQGILQETQYF	TRBD1	TRBV5-6	NA	TRBJ2-5
TGTGCCAGCAGCATCCGACTAGCGGTCTCCACAGATACGCAGTATTTT	CASSIRLAVSTDTQYF	TRBD2	TRBV7-2	NA	TRBJ2-3
TGTGCCAGCAACTCGGACGCAGTTAGCGGGAGAGAGCAGTTCTTC	CASNSDAVSGREQFF	TRBD2	TRBV6-5	NA	TRBJ2-1
TGTGCCAGCTCCCACGGGGGAAGTAATGAAAAACTGTTTTTT	CASSHGGSNEKLFF	NA	TRBV7-9	NA	TRBJ1-4
TGCGCCAGCAGCCAGGGCCTAGCGGGAGGGCCGAGGAATGAGCAGTTCTTC	CASSQGLAGGPRNEQFF	TRBD2	TRBV4-1	NA	TRBJ2-1
TGTGCCAGCAGTTACTCCGTCAGGAGCGGGAAGGGGGAGCTGTTTTTT	CASSYSVRSGKGELFF	TRBD2	TRBV6-5	NA	TRBJ2-2
TGTGCCAGCAGCTTGGGGGCGGGGGGATCTAACTATGGCTACACCTTC	CASSLGAGGSNYGYTF	NA	TRBV5-4	NA	TRBJ1-2
TGTGCCAGCAGTATTGGGACAGGCTACGAGCAGTACTTC	CASSIGTGYEQYF	TRBD1	TRBV2	NA	TRBJ2-7
TGTGCCAGCAGCAAAGGACAGAGCTCTGGAAACACCATATATTTT	CASSKGQSSGNTIYF	NA	TRBV21-1	NA	TRBJ1-3
TGTGCCAGCAGCTCGACAGGGGCCCAGGGGACTGAAGCTTTCTTT	CASSSTGAQGTEAFF	TRBD1	TRBV7-2	NA	TRBJ1-1
TGTGCCAGCAGCTTAGGCCAGGGAGGGTACGAGCAGTACTTC	CASSLGQGGYEQYF	TRBD2	TRBV11-2	NA	TRBJ2-7
TGTGCCAGTAGTATAAACCTCAGGCGGGGAAACAATGAGCAGTTCTTC	CASSINLRRGNNEQFF	NA	TRBV19	NA	TRBJ2-1
TGTGCCAGCAGTCTCACAGGGTCTGAAGCTTTCTTT	CASSLTGSEAFF	NA	TRBV28	NA	TRBJ1-1
TGTGCCAGCAGCTTAAGGAGCGGGCGTGAGCAGTTCTTC	CASSLRSGREQFF	NA	TRBV7-3	NA	TRBJ2-1
TGCGCCAGCAGCTCACCCGACGGGGGTAACTATGGCTACACCTTC	CASSSPDGGNYGYTF	NA	TRBV5-1	NA	TRBJ1-2
TGTGCCACTTCCGAAGGGGGGGTGACAGATACGCAGTATTTT	CATSEGGVTDTQYF	NA	TRBV9	NA	TRBJ2-3
TGCGCCAGCAGCCGTGGACTGGGTCCTCCCTACGAGCAGTACTTC	CASSRGLGPPYEQYF	NA	TRBV4-3	NA	TRBJ2-7
TGTGCCAGTAGCCCAGGGATTCTGAGCTCTGGGGCCAACGTCCTGACTTTC	CASSPGILSSGANVLTF	NA	TRBV19	NA	TRBJ2-6
TGTGCCAGCACACAGAAACTCTCTGGGGCCAACGTCCTGACTTTC	CASTQKLSGANVLTF	NA	TRBV9	NA	TRBJ2-6
TGTGCCAGCAGCGTAAAGCGGGAGATCTCTGGAAACACCATATATTTT	CASSVKREISGNTIYF	NA	TRBV11-1	NA	TRBJ1-3
TGTGCCACCAGCAGAGAGGTGGCCTCTGGAAACACCATATATTTT	CATSREVASGNTIYF	NA	TRBV15	NA	TRBJ1-3
TGTGCCAGCAGCCAGTCAGGGGGTCGGAGCAATCAGCCCCAGCATTTT	CASSQSGGRSNQPQHF	TRBD1	TRBV3-1/TRBV3-2	NA	TRBJ1-5
TGTGCCAGCAGCTTACAAGGACAGGGCGACAATGAGCAGTTCTTC	CASSLQGQGDNEQFF	TRBD1	TRBV11-3	NA	TRBJ2-1
TGTGCCAGCTCACGACTAGCGGGAGGTCCCGGGGAGCTGTTTTTT	CASSRLAGGPGELFF	TRBD2	TRBV7-2	once	TRBJ2-2
TGTGCCTGGGGTCCGGGACTAGCGGGAGGGAGCGAGCAGTACTTC	CAWGPGLAGGSEQYF	TRBD2	TRBV30	NA	TRBJ2-7
TGCGCCAGCAGCTTCCGGGGACTAGCGGCAGATACGCAGTATTTT	CASSFRGLAADTQYF	TRBD2	TRBV5-1	NA	TRBJ2-3
TGTGCCAGCAGCTTAAGTCCAGGTCGCAACCCTGAAGCTTTCTTT	CASSLSPGRNPEAFF	NA	TRBV7-9	NA	TRBJ1-1
TGTGCCAGGCCGGGGGGGAAGGCAGAGACCCAGTACTTC	CARPGGKAETQYF	TRBD2	TRBV7-2	NA	TRBJ2-5
TGTGCCAGCAGTCCGGACAGGGGGCAGGATACGCAGTATTTT	CASSPDRGQDTQYF	TRBD1	TRBV6-5	NA	TRBJ2-3
TGTGCCAGCAGTAGACAGGGCGGGGATGGCTACACCTTC	CASSRQGGDGYTF	TRBD1	TRBV2	NA	TRBJ1-2
TGTGCCAGCAGCGTATCTCGGGACAGTCCCTATGGCTACACCTTC	CASSVSRDSPYGYTF	TRBD1	TRBV9	NA	TRBJ1-2
TGTGCCAGCAGCCTGATGGCGACACGGGGCTACACCTTC	CASSLMATRGYTF	NA	TRBV14	few	TRBJ1-2
TGTGCCAGTAGGGGGACCAACAGGGGGCACACCGGGGAGCTGTTTTTT	CASRGTNRGHTGELFF	TRBD1	TRBV19	NA	TRBJ2-2
TGTGCCAGCAGTGAATCGTCGGGGACACTTAACACCGGGGAGCTGTTTTTT	CASSESSGTLNTGELFF	NA	TRBV25-1	NA	TRBJ2-2
TGTGCCAGCAGTCACACTAGCGGGAGCTACGAGCAGTACTTC	CASSHTSGSYEQYF	TRBD2	TRBV27	NA	TRBJ2-7
TGTGCCAGCAGTCCCCTAGGGGGAGAGCAGTACTTC	CASSPLGGEQYF	NA	TRBV2	NA	TRBJ2-7
TGTGCCAGCAGCAACAAGCCCGGACAGGCCGACAATGAGCAGTTCTTC	CASSNKPGQADNEQFF	TRBD1	TRBV7-9	NA	TRBJ2-1
TGCGCCAGCAGCTTGGGGTACAGACTGAACACTGAAGCTTTCTTT	CASSLGYRLNTEAFF	NA	TRBV5-1	NA	TRBJ1-1
TGTGCCAGCAGCAAATCCCCGGACTGGGATGAGCAGTTCTTC	CASSKSPDWDEQFF	NA	TRBV21-1	NA	TRBJ2-1
TGTGCCAGCAGCCTCCTACTCTTGACAGGGTCGGGGGAGCAGTACTTC	CASSLLLLTGSGEQYF	TRBD1	TRBV14	NA	TRBJ2-7
TGTGCCAGCAGCTTAACCGACTTCGGGGGTGGAGGCGGGGAGCTGTTTTTT	CASSLTDFGGGGGELFF	NA	TRBV7-3	NA	TRBJ2-2
TGTGCCAGCAGTCCCTCCATTAACGGGAACTACGAGCAGTACTTC	CASSPSINGNYEQYF	NA	TRBV3-1/TRBV3-2	NA	TRBJ2-7